This T cell receptor (beta chain) emerged from a study of cytomegalovirus exposure and HLA in healthy donors. Study results and caveats: Reports described diagnosis of cytomegalovirus status by the classifier as highly specific and sensitive. Among TCR beta chains, those listed as cytomegalovirus-associated numbered under 200. An Asian-associated ancestry cluster reportedly showed fewer N-insertions than the approximately 600-donor mean in a later analysis. Association of approximately 18,000 TCR beta sequences with HLA alleles was found at 0.05 false discovery rate in a later analysis.

This CDR3 is 12 amino acids long. Germline CDR1 and CDR2: SNHLY and FYNNEI. PCR primers comprised 60 Vbeta and 13 Jbeta primers. Libraries were prepared by immunoSEQ multiplex PCR; TCRdb keeps only in-frame clonotypes and omits some of them. The sample carries approximately 140,000 clones, approximately 80% recorded once. Comments on this clone: What it binds is unknown. Its ends do not fully match the called genes, so a read error is possible.

The source of this sequence is a woman aged 45-65 years in good health and CMV-seropositive. The sample consisted of PBMCs. J is TRBJ1-6 and V is TRBV2; D unresolved. The CDR3 nucleotides are TGTGCCAGCAGTGCTAATAACTCACCCCTCCACTTT. This translates into CASSANNSPLHF.